This T cell receptor (beta chain) originates from a study of human CD8 memory T cell subsets. UMI-labeled 5' RACE produced the TCR beta libraries. TCRdb reworked the 5' RACE reads into one entry per CDR3 protein, no DNA. The table for this sample gives 3,200 or so distinct CDR3 sequences. Regarding the study as a whole: By Chao1 estimates, precursor exhausted T cells appeared less diverse than stem-like memory T cells. Diversity was similarly high in stem-like memory and precursor exhausted T cells, which was not the case for effector memory cells.

The CDR3 totals 13 residues. Germline CDR1 SGDLS, CDR2 YYNGEE. Regarding this clonotype: The antigen remains unidentified.

The sequencing sample was made of CD8+ T cells from PBMCs. This TCR was sampled from a human donor in good health. The chain carries TRBV9 and TRBJ2-7. The CDR3: CASSVGGNYEQYF. Combining the CDR3 with reference TRBV9 and TRBJ2-7 gives the whole variable domain DSGVTQTPKHLITATGQRVTLRCSPRSGDLSVYWYQQSLDQGLQFLIQYYNGEERAKGNILERFSAQQFPDLHSELNLSSLELGDSALYFCASSVGGNYEQYFGPGTRLTVT.